Presented here are 5 T cell receptor beta chains from one specimen sequenced in a study of technical replicates of blood from a handful of donors (dated by TCRdb to about 2017). The method behind the library was the immunoSEQ multiplex PCR assay. As stored in TCRdb, this immuneACCESS dataset retains in-frame rearrangements with V and J assigned. A fraction of the clones does not appear; measured against another copy, unresolved V genes explain less than half of the discrepancy, and the remainder lacks a known reason. A total of about 80,000 clones appear in this sample, roughly 94% of them only once. The top ten clones comprise more than 0.35% of the sample. The sample was T cells isolated from PBMCs. The origin of the receptors is a human donor in good health.

J is TRBJ2-7 and V is TRBV27, with 7 positions matching TRBD1. The CDR3 runs 16 residues. Germline V gene sequence: CDR1 MNHEY, CDR2 SMNVEV (reference sequence). Unmatched junction bases numbered 11, after V lost 0 bases and J lost 6 bases. As DNA, the CDR3 is TGTGCCAGCAGTTTATCGCAAAGGACAGGACGGGCCGAGCAGTACTTC. The encoded protein is CASSLSQRTGRAEQYF.

The V and J genes are TRBV5-4 and TRBJ2-3; TRBD2 agrees at 9 bases. V was clipped by 0 bases and J by 4 bases; unmatched bases: 6. Germline CDR1 and CDR2: SGHNT and YYREEE (reference sequence). This CDR3 comprises 16 residues. DNA of the CDR3: TGTGCCAGCAGCTTGGGCGGGAGGGAACCCGCAGATACGCAGTATTTT. It translates to CASSLGGREPADTQYF. The variable domain in full, with the rest retrieved from reference TRBV5-4 and TRBJ2-3, is ETGVTQSPTHLIKTRGQQVTLRCSSQSGHNTVSWYQQALGQGPQFIFQYYREEENGRGNFPPRFSGLQFPNYSSELNVNALELDDSALYLCASSLGGREPADTQYFGPGTRLTVL.

V and J are TRBV15 and TRBJ1-2, with 7 bases identical to TRBD1. Germline V lookup: CDR1 LNHNV, CDR2 YYDKDF (reference sequence). This CDR3 contains 13 residues. Germline trimming cut 4 bases from V and 7 bases from J; bases unmatched to any gene: 6. CDR3 protein: CATSITGDGGYTF. As DNA, the CDR3 is TGTGCCACCAGCATCACAGGGGATGGTGGCTACACCTTC. Complete variable domain (other parts from reference TRBV15 and TRBJ1-2): DAMVIQNPRYQVTQFGKPVTLSCSQTLNHNVMYWYQQKSSQAPKLLFHYYDKDFNNEADTPDNFQSRRPNTSFCFLDIRSPGLGDTAMYLCATSITGDGGYTFGSGTRLTVV.

V usage is TRBV7-6 and J usage is TRBJ2-7; tentatively, D is TRBD1 (5 bases). V lost 5 bases and J lost 0, with 8 bases in between. CDR1 is SGHVS and CDR2 is FNYEAQ in the germline V gene. The length of the CDR3 is 13 residues. CDR3 DNA sequence: TGTGCCAGCAGCCCTACAGGCTCCTACGAGCAGTACTTC. Translating gives CASSPTGSYEQYF.

CDR3 residues: CASSLAGAGNLEQFF. The CDR3 coding sequence is TGTGCCAGCAGCTTAGCAGGGGCAGGGAACCTTGAGCAGTTCTTC. This chain links TRBV7-2 with TRBJ2-1; D is possibly TRBD1 (5 bases). CDR3 length: 15 amino acids. V lost 0 bases, J lost 9 bases, and 15 bases lay in between. CDR1 and CDR2 from the germline V gene are SGHTA and FQGNSA. The whole variable domain, remainder taken from reference TRBV7-2 and TRBJ2-1, is GAGVSQSPSNKVTEKGKDVELRCDPISGHTALYWYRQSLGQGLEFLIYFQGNSAPDKSGLPSDRFSAERTGGSVSTLTIQRTQQEDSAVYLCASSLAGAGNLEQFFGPGTRLTVL.